The source of this T cell receptor (beta chain) is a study of shared clonotypes between healthy human individuals. Germline CDR1 is SGHRS and CDR2 is YFSETQ. CDR3 length equals 15 residues. Trimming removed 4 bases from V and 0 bases from J; junction bases left unmatched: 4. Over several immunoSEQ plates, each subset's genomic DNA was distributed in even portions. Data came from immunoSEQ multiplex PCR; TCRdb stores just in-frame clones and leaves some out. The table records about 2.3 million clones, more than 85% of them present only once. As regards this clone: Its antigen is not identified.

Study-level results: What rarefaction showed was incomplete sorted-subset sequencing despite large depth. Memory subsets generally showed lower estimated richness than naive subsets. Non-shared clonotypes were found to have lower generation probabilities than the clonotypes that were shared by all four of the sorted-subset donors.

The gene calls are TRBV5-1 and TRBJ2-3; 8 nucleotides line up with TRBD1. The receptor was derived from a man younger than 30 in good health. Some clones in this sample may be carry-over from other donors' samples. Sequenced sample: naive CD4+ T cells from PBMCs. The subset here: CD45RA+ positively selected. The CDR3 sequence is CASSLTGDSTDTQYF. The CDR3 DNA sequence: TGCGCCAGCAGCCTGACAGGGGACAGCACAGATACGCAGTATTTT.